This entry concerns a single TCR beta chain. The specificity of this receptor is unknown. One end of the junction is discordant with germline, which a read error may explain. Reading from cysteine to phenylalanine, the CDR3 counts 11 amino acids. The kept DNA is CDR3 alone, 33 bases in frame from the first base. Based on the germline V gene (reference sequence), the CDR1 and CDR2 sequences are LNHDA and SQIVND. The data originate from a study of glioma-infiltrating T cells (dated by TCRdb to the mid-2010s). For the study in its entirety: Glioma tissue, non-neoplastic brain tissue and matched peripheral blood mononuclear cells were used as sources from which TCR alpha- and beta-chain repertoires were sequenced. Each tissue-infiltrating repertoire was compared with the same patient's peripheral blood repertoire to measure divergence between tissue and blood T-cell populations. The paired cohort comprised three low-grade glioma patients, 7 or 8 primary glioblastoma patients and three non-glioma patients contributing non-neoplastic brain tissue.

The iRepertoire nested amplicon-rescue multiplex PCR (arm-PCR) platform was used to amplify TCR alpha and beta CDR3 regions from RNA. One-step reverse transcription and amplification used about 85-400 ng of tissue mRNA or PBMC total RNA as input. Following bead purification, Illumina adapters were added by a secondary multiplex PCR, and the libraries were gel-purified between 200 and 400 bp. Libraries carried internal 6-nucleotide barcodes used for demultiplexing. Libraries were sequenced on an Illumina MiSeq with 2x220 or 2x250 nucleotide paired-end reads. The paper's data handling went like this. Paired reads were merged with FLASH 1.2.11 and aligned to the GRCh37 human genome with BWA-MEM before extracting TRA and TRB reads. V and J assignment used an IMGT-derived reference of cassette sequences and CDR3 motifs that included pseudogenes. Reads were translated in three frames, and productive CDR3s were defined as those with a C...FGXG motif and no stop codons. A clonotype was defined as a unique combination of a V-J cassette pair and a CDR3 amino acid sequence. Hamming distance filtering was applied to reads, with thresholds set by the sequence error rate of each sample in mapped regions. TCRdb trimmed the raw reads at Q25, called clones with MiXCR and kept productive beta chains. Rows merge per CDR3 protein into single entries with the most common DNA and genes. TCRdb's processing, not the study's, gives the V and J calls here. In all, the sample holds 160,000 or so distinct CDR3 sequences, and roughly two fifths of those were seen once. Of the sample, over 4% falls within the top ten clones.

The investigation overall reported the following: VJ-independent divergence between tissue and blood was below expectation in non-neoplastic patients but above expectation in all gliomas, especially low-grade gliomas. Only a very small number of CDR3 sequences turned up in both tissue and blood, a result put down to high CDR3 diversity combined with limited sampling. Small numbers underpinned the group comparisons: roughly 8 glioblastoma patients, three low-grade glioma patients and three non-neoplastic patients.

The sequencing input was glioma tissue, nonneoplastic brain tissue, or PBMCs (not recorded which). The sequence came from a human donor with low-grade glioma or glioblastoma, undergoing nonglioma brain surgery, or in good health (not recorded which). The chain uses TRBV19 and TRBJ2-3; there is no confident call for the D gene. The nucleotides read TGTGCCAGTAGTGAAGCAGATAAGCAGTATTTT. It codes for CASSEADKQYF.